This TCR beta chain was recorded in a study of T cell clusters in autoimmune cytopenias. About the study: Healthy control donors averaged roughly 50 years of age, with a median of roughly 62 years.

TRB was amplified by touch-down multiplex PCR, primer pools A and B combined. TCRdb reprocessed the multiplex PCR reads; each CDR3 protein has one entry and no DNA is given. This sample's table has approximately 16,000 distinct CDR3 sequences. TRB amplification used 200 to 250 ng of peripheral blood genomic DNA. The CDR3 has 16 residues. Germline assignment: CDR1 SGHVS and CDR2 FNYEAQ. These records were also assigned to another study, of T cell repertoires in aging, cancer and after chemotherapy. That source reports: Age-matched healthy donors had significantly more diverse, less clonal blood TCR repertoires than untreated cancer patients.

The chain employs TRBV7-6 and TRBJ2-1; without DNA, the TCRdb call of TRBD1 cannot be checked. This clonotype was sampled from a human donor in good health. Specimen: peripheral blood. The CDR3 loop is CASSPGTGEGRGEQFF.